The present TCR beta chain was sequenced within a study of shared clonotypes between healthy human individuals. The CD4+ fraction was divided into a CD45RA+ naive subset and a CD45RA-negative memory subset. V was shortened by 0 bases and J by 6 bases, with 14 bases between the two germline ends. CDR1 and CDR2 (germline): KGHSH, LQKENI. The CDR3 consists of 15 residues. The assay was immunoSEQ multiplex PCR, and TCRdb's table has in-frame clones only and misses some. The table has 2 million to 3 million clones, 93% seen once; the top ten hold more than 0.35%. J is TRBJ1-1 and V is TRBV18; D is undetermined. The origin of this receptor is a man between 18 and 29 years old in good health. Some clones in this sample may be carry-over from other donors' samples. The sequencing sample was made of naive CD4+ T cells from PBMCs. Subset in this sample: CD45RA+ positively selected. The DNA for the CDR3 is TGTGCCAGCTCACCACCTCCGTCCCTACCAGCTGAAGCTTTCTTT. As protein: CASSPPPSLPAEAFF.